This T cell receptor beta chain was captured by sequencing in a study of blood T cell repertoires in COVID-19. Background on the study: Sample material is recorded as cDNA or gDNA derived from T cells, B-cell-depleted T cells, or PBMCs.

Assay used: immunoSEQ multiplex PCR; TCRdb lists only in-frame clones, some missing. This sample has 150,000 to 200,000 clones, with 65% to 90% found just once. Trimming cost V 2 bases and J 5 bases; bases outside gene matches: 3. This CDR3 region has 15 residues. The V gene's germline CDR1 is SGHNT and CDR2 YYREEE (reference sequence). The origin of this receptor is a man aged 55 to 70 with acute or convalescent COVID-19. The chain uses TRBV5-4 and TRBJ2-5, with 13 bases identical to TRBD2. Sequencing used peripheral blood. In DNA form, the CDR3 reads TGTGCCAGCAGCTTTCGACTAGCGGGAGGTGAGACCCAGTACTTC. Translation: CASSFRLAGGETQYF.